One sample yielded the 14 T cell receptor beta chains listed below, sequenced in a study of cytomegalovirus exposure and HLA in healthy donors (dated by TCRdb to about 2017). Libraries were made using the immunoSEQ multiplex PCR assay. For the multiplex PCR, a mixture combining 60 forward primers for TCR Vbeta segments and 13 reverse primers for TCR Jbeta segments was used. TCRdb obtained this table from immuneACCESS and retained in-frame rearrangements with V and J assigned. These tables miss some clones; where compared with another copy, unresolved V genes account for less than half of the shortfall, and the remainder is unexplained. The sample includes under 200,000 clones, with around three quarters observed a single time. The ten largest clones represent 2% to 2.5% of the sample. The sample consisted of PBMCs. The origin of the receptors is a woman in her fifties or sixties in good health and CMV-seronegative.

The chain couples TRBV10-3 to TRBJ1-2; D is undetermined. The CDR3 has 12 amino acids. The germline V gene has CDR1 ENHRY and CDR2 SYGVKD. V was cut by 8 bases and J by 1 base, with 8 bases left in between. CDR3 sequence: CAIAAGNYGYTF. Here the CDR3 DNA reads TGTGCCATCGCGGCCGGTAACTATGGCTACACCTTC.

This chain links TRBV5-1 with TRBJ1-1, with D perhaps TRBD1 (5 bases). This CDR3 is built from 14 residues. CDR1 and CDR2 from the germline V gene are SGHRS and YFSETQ. Trimming took off 0 bases at V and 5 bases at J, with 11 bases between the two ends. Here the CDR3 DNA reads TGCGCCAGCAGCTTGGCTGGGGCAGGGACTGAAGCTTTCTTT. It translates to CASSLAGAGTEAFF.

V and J are TRBV4-1 and TRBJ2-5, with D perhaps matching TRBD1 (6 bases). The CDR3 spans 17 residues. The germline V and J ends were trimmed by 1 base and 4 bases, with 19 bases remaining between them. Germline CDR1 and CDR2: MGHRA and YSYEKL. The CDR3, as DNA: TGCGCCAGCAGCCAAGGGCCCGGCAGGGGAGTTAGAGAGACCCAGTACTTC. It specifies CASSQGPGRGVRETQYF.

The chain employs TRBV5-1 and TRBJ1-6, with a possible D match to TRBD1 (6 bases). V lost 1 base, J lost 5 bases, and 10 bases lay in between. The CDR3 totals 15 residues. Germline V CDR1 and CDR2: SGHRS, YFSETQ. The CDR3 here is CASSLTGPDNSPLHF. CDR3 coding DNA: TGCGCCAGCAGCTTGACAGGGCCAGATAATTCACCCCTCCACTTT.

This chain uses TRBV5-4 with TRBJ1-1; 9 bases are a match to TRBD1. This CDR3 has 15 residues. J lost 5 bases, V lost 0 bases, and 5 bases had no gene match. Looked up from germline, CDR1 is SGHNT and CDR2 is YYREEE (reference sequence). This CDR3 reads CASSLGGQGWTEAFF. The CDR3 DNA reads as TGTGCCAGCAGCTTGGGAGGACAGGGGTGGACTGAAGCTTTCTTT.

The chain combines TRBV29-1 with TRBJ2-7; the D gene is possibly TRBD1 (6 bases). V dropped 4 bases and J dropped 2 bases, with 9 bases sitting between them. Germline values: CDR1 SQVTM, CDR2 ANQGSEA. This CDR3 is built from 12 residues. In DNA form, the CDR3 reads TGCAGCGTTGGCAGGACAGCCTACGAGCAGTACTTC. Translation: CSVGRTAYEQYF.

V gene TRBV9 combines with J gene TRBJ2-1; 8 bases are a match to TRBD2. Trimming cost V 3 bases and J 7 bases; bases outside gene matches: 9. Germline V gene data show CDR1 as SGDLS and CDR2 as YYNGEE. The CDR3 loop spans 15 amino acids. DNA of the CDR3: TGTGCCAGCAGCGAGGGGAGCGGGAGCGTAAATGAGCAGTTCTTC. Its protein product is CASSEGSGSVNEQFF.

With respect to this clone: Germline and junction disagree at one end, which may indicate a read error. V is TRBV6-6 and J is TRBJ1-1; perhaps TRBD1 as D (5 bases). CDR1 is MNHNY and CDR2 is SVGAGI in the germline V gene (reference sequence). This CDR3 is 15 amino acids long. The CDR3 loop is CASNYGRGKNTEAFF. In DNA, the CDR3 is TGTGCCAGCAATTACGGAAGGGGCAAGAACACTGAAGCTTTCTTT.

This clone was seen only a few times. The chain employs TRBV2 and TRBJ2-1; possibly TRBD2 for D (6 bases). CDR1 and CDR2 (germline): SNHLY, FYNNEI. Between the trimmed V and J ends, which lost 3 bases and 13 bases, there was a span of 10 bases. The CDR3 length is 11 residues. The CDR3 DNA sequence: TGTGCCAGCAGTGAGGGGGGACCACAGTTCTTC. It yields the protein CASSEGGPQFF.

CDR3 sequence (DNA): TGTGCCAGCAGCGACGGTGGGGGGTCATCCTACGAGCAGTACTTC. This translates into CASSDGGGSSYEQYF. The chain has TRBV7-9 and TRBJ2-7, with a possible D match to TRBD2 (6 bases). Per the germline V gene, CDR1 is SEHNR and CDR2 is FQNEAQ (reference sequence). CDR3 length: 15 residues. The V and J ends lost 5 bases and 1 base respectively, with 15 bases between them.

This chain uses TRBV28 with TRBJ1-6, with a possible D match to TRBD1 (6 bases). The CDR3 sequence is 13 residues long. Between the trimmed V and J ends, which lost 7 bases and 5 bases, there was a span of 9 bases. Germline assignment: CDR1 MDHEN and CDR2 SYDVKM. This chain's CDR3 is CASKDSHNSPLHF. CDR3 in DNA: TGTGCCAGCAAGGACAGCCATAATTCACCCCTCCACTTT.

The chain uses TRBV5-6 and TRBJ2-2, with 8 bases identical to TRBD1. Germline V lookup: CDR1 SGHDT, CDR2 YYEEEE. V lost 1 base to trimming and J lost 6 bases; unmatched junction nucleotides: 5. The CDR3 is made up of 15 amino acids. CDR3: CASSLFYRGAGELFF. In nucleotides, the CDR3 is TGTGCCAGCAGCTTGTTTTACAGGGGGGCCGGGGAGCTGTTTTTT.

This chain uses TRBV28 with TRBJ2-3, with TRBD2 identical over 14 bases. There are 18 residues in the CDR3. Germline V gives CDR1 MDHEN, CDR2 SYDVKM. With V trimmed by 6 bases and J by 2 bases, 10 bases remained unmatched. CDR3 residues: CASSPGTSGRRITDTQYF. CDR3 nucleotides: TGTGCCAGCAGCCCCGGGACTAGCGGGAGAAGGATCACAGATACGCAGTATTTT.

The rearrangement links TRBV7-8 to TRBJ1-5; D ambiguous. The CDR3 is 14 residues long. The germline V and J ends were trimmed by 5 bases and 4 bases, with 12 bases remaining between them. Germline lookup yields CDR1 SGHVS and CDR2 FQNEAQ. Written as DNA, the CDR3 is TGTGCCAGCAGCGTGGGCAGAGGGAATCAGCCCCAGCATTTT. The encoded protein is CASSVGRGNQPQHF.